The subject of this entry is one T cell receptor (beta chain). Its antigen is still unknown. This sample is part of a study of memory CD4+ T cells and cytomegalovirus serostatus. About the research overall: Healthy Belgian adult donors included several CMV-positive and 24 CMV-negative people. The study, taken as a whole, reports: Each of 55 to 80 CMV-associated TCRbeta sequences occurred in one to five individuals. CMV serostatus prediction reached median AUC around 0.94, or 0.89 with US-trained model.

Here immunoSEQ multiplex PCR was the method, and the copy in TCRdb shows in-frame clones only, minus some. The sample has under 50,000 clones, roughly 78% seen once; the top ten hold around 0.91%. V was clipped by 4 bases and J by 0 bases, with 9 bases between them. The CDR3 runs to 14 residues. Germline-derived CDR1 and CDR2 are MNHNS and SASEGT. Single viable CD3+CD4+CD8-CD45RO+ cells were sorted as the memory CD4+ T cells. This clonotype was obtained from an adult in good health and CMV-seronegative. The rearrangement joins TRBV6-1 to TRBJ1-1; no definite D call. The sequenced sample consisted of memory CD4+ T cells from blood. The CDR3 is CASSGNQMNTEAFF. The CDR3 nucleotides are TGTGCCAGCAGTGGGAATCAGATGAACACTGAAGCTTTCTTT.